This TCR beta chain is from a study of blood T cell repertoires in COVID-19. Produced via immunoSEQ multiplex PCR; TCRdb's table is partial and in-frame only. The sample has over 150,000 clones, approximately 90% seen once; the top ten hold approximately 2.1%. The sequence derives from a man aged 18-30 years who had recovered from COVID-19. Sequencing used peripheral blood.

CDR3 amino acids: CASSRTTGVIGNTEAFF. The CDR3 nucleotides read TGCGCCAGCAGCAGAACGACAGGGGTTATCGGGAACACTGAAGCTTTCTTT. The chain combines TRBV5-1 with TRBJ1-1; 8 positions agree with TRBD1. The CDR3 runs to 17 residues. CDR1 and CDR2 (germline): SGHRS, YFSETQ. V trimming: 4 bases; J trimming: 1 base; junction bases outside the gene matches: 12.